These 3 T cell receptor beta chains originate from one sample sequenced in a study of T cell responses to AZD1222 COVID-19 vaccine. Measured with immunoSEQ multiplex PCR; TCRdb has only the in-frame clones, and not every one. The sample consists of about 120,000 clones, roughly 90% of them appearing once. Material: peripheral blood, obtained 28 days after the second AZD1222 dose. Receptors were obtained from an adult who received the AZD1222 COVID-19 vaccine.

The chain is built from TRBV10-3 and TRBJ2-5; TRBD1 is a possible D gene (6 bases). The V end was cut by 0 bases, the J end by 2 bases, with 7 bases between. Germline CDR1 ENHRY, CDR2 SYGVKD. The CDR3 runs 14 residues. This CDR3 reads CAISESGQQETQYF. The CDR3 DNA reads TGTGCCATCAGTGAGTCCGGACAGCAAGAGACCCAGTACTTC.

This rearrangement joins TRBV19 to TRBJ1-5; no reliable D call. The V and J ends lost 5 bases and 0 bases respectively, with 11 bases between them. The CDR3 has 15 amino acids. Germline CDR1 is LNHDA and CDR2 is SQIVND (reference sequence). This CDR3 is CASSRGSYSNQPQHF. DNA of the CDR3: TGTGCCAGTAGTCGAGGTTCCTATAGCAATCAGCCCCAGCATTTT.

The rearrangement joins TRBV15 to TRBJ2-2; D is unresolved. V gave up 0 bases and J gave up 6 bases, with 11 bases separating them. Germline CDR1 and CDR2: LNHNV and YYDKDF (reference sequence). CDR3 length: 15 residues. CDR3 in amino acids: CATSRDFGSSGELFF. The CDR3 DNA sequence: TGTGCCACCAGCAGAGATTTTGGTAGTTCCGGGGAGCTGTTTTTT. The full variable domain, in which reference TRBV15 and TRBJ2-2 provide the parts outside the CDR3, is DAMVIQNPRYQVTQFGKPVTLSCSQTLNHNVMYWYQQKSSQAPKLLFHYYDKDFNNEADTPDNFQSRRPNTSFCFLDIRSPGLGDTAMYLCATSRDFGSSGELFFGEGSRLTVL.